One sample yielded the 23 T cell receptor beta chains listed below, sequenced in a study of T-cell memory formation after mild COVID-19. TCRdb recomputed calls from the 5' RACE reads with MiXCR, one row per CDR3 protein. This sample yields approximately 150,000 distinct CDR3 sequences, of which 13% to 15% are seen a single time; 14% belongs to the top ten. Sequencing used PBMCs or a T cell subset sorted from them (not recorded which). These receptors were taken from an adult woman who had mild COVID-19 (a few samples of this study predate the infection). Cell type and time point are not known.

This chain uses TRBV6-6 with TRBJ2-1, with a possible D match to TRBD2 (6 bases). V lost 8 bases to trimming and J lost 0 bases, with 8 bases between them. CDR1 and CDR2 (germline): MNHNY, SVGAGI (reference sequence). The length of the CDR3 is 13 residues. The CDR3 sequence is CASGGSSYNEQFF. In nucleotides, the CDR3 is TGTGCCAGCGGGGGGAGCTCCTACAATGAGCAGTTCTTC.

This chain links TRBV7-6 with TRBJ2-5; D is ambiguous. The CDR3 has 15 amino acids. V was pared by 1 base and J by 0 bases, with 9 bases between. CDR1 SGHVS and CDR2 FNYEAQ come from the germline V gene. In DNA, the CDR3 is TGTGCCAGCAGCTTAGTCGGGCCTGACCAAGAGACCCAGTACTTC. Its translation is CASSLVGPDQETQYF.

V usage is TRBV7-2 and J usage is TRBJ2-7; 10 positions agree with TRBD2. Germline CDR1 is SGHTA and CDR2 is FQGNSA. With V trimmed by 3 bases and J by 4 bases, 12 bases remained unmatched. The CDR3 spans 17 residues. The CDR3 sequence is CASSFKITSGTTYEQYF. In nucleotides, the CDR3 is TGTGCCAGCAGCTTTAAGATTACTAGCGGGACGACTTACGAGCAGTACTTC. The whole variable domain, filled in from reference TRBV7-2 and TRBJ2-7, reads GAGVSQSPSNKVTEKGKDVELRCDPISGHTALYWYRQSLGQGLEFLIYFQGNSAPDKSGLPSDRFSAERTGGSVSTLTIQRTQQEDSAVYLCASSFKITSGTTYEQYFGPGTRLTVT.

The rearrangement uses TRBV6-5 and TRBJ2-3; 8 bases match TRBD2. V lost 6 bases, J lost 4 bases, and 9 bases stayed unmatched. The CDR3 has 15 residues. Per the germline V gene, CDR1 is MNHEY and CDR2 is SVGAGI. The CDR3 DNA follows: TGTGCCAGCAGGTCAGCGGGGGACGGTCCAGATACGCAGTATTTT. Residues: CASRSAGDGPDTQYF.

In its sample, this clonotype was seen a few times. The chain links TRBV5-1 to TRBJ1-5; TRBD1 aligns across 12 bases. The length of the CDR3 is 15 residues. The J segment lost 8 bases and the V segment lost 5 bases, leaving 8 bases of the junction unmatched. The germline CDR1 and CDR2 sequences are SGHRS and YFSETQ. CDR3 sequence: CASSPGTGGLEPQHF. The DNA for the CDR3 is TGCGCCAGCAGTCCCGGGACAGGGGGCTTGGAGCCCCAGCATTTT.

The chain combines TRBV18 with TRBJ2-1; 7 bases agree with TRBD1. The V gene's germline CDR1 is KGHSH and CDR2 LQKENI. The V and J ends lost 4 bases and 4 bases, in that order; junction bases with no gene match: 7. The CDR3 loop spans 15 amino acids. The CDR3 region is CASSRAGTDYNEQFF. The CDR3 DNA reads TGTGCCAGCTCACGCGCCGGGACAGATTACAATGAGCAGTTCTTC.

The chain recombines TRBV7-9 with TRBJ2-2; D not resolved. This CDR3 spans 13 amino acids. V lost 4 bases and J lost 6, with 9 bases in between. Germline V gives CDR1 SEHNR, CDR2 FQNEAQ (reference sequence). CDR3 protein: CASSSERSGELFF. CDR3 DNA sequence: TGTGCCAGCAGCTCGGAGAGGTCCGGGGAGCTGTTTTTT.

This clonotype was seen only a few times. The CDR3 reads CASSLEPLFEQFF. Written as DNA, the CDR3 is TGCGCCAGCAGCTTGGAGCCCCTCTTTGAGCAGTTCTTC. The chain carries TRBV5-1 and TRBJ2-1; unclear D gene. Germline V gene lookup returns CDR1 SGHRS and CDR2 YFSETQ. V lost 0 bases and J 9 bases, leaving 10 bases between the germline ends. The CDR3 totals 13 residues.

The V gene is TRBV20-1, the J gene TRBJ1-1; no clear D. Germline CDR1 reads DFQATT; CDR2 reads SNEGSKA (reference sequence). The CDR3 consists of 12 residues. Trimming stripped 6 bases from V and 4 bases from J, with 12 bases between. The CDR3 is CSARKVGTEAFF. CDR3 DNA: TGCAGTGCCAGGAAGGTTGGCACTGAAGCTTTCTTT.

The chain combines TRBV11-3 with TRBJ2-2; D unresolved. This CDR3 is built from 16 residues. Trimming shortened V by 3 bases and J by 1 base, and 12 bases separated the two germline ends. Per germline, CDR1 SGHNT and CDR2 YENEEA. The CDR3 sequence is CASSFPRGMNTGELFF. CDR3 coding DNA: TGTGCCAGCAGCTTTCCCCGTGGAATGAACACCGGGGAGCTGTTTTTT.

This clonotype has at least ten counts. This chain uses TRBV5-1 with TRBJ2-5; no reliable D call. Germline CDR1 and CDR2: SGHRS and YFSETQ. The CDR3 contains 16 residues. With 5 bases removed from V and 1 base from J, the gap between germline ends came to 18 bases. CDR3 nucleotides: TGCGCCAGCAGACCGGGCCAGTCCTCACCCCAAGAGACCCAGTACTTC. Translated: CASRPGQSSPQETQYF.

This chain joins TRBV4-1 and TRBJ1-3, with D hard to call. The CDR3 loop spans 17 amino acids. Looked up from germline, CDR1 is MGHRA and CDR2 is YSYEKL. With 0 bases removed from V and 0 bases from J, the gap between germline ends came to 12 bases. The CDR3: CASSQDARSGSGNTIYF. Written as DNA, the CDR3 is TGCGCCAGCAGCCAAGATGCTAGATCGGGCTCTGGAAACACCATATATTTT.

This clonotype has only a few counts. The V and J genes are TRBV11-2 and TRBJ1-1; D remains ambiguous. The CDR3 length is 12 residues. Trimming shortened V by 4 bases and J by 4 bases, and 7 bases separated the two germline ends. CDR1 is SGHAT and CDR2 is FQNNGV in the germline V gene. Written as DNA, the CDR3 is TGTGCCAGCAGCTCTGTGCCCACTGAAGCTTTCTTT. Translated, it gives CASSSVPTEAFF.

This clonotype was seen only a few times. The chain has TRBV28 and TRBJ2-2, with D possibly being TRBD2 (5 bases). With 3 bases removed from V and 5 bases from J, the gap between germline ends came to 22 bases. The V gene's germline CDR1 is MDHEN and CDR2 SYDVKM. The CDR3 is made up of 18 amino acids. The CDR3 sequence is CASSFSRRGRRRTGELFF. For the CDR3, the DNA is TGTGCCAGCAGTTTTAGCCGGAGAGGGCGAAGGAGGACCGGGGAGCTGTTTTTT. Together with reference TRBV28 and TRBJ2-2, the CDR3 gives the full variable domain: DVKVTQSSRYLVKRTGEKVFLECVQDMDHENMFWYRQDPGLGLRLIYFSYDVKMKEKGDIPEGYSVSREKKERFSLILESASTNQTSMYLCASSFSRRGRRRTGELFFGEGSRLTVL.

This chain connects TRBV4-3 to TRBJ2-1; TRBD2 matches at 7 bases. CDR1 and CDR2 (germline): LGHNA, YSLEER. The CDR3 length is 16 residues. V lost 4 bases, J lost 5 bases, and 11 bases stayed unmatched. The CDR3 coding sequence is TGCGCCAGCAGCCCAAGAGCGCGGGAGAAGGACAATGAGCAGTTCTTC. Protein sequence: CASSPRAREKDNEQFF.

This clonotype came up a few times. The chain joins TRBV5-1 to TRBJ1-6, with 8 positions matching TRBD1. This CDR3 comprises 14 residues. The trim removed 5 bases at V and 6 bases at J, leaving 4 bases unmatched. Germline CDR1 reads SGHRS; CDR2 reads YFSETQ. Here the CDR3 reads CASRPDRGNSPLHF. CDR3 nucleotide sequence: TGCGCCAGCAGGCCTGACAGGGGTAATTCACCCCTCCACTTT.

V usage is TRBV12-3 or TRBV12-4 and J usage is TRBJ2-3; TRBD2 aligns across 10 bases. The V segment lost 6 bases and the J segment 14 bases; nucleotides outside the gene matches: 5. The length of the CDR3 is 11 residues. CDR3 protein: CASSPGLATYF. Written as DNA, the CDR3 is TGTGCCAGCAGCCCGGGACTAGCGACGTATTTT.

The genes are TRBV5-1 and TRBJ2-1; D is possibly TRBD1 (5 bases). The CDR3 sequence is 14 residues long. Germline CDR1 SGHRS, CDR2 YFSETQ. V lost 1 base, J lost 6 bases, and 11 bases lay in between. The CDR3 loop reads CASSLSGLSNEQFF. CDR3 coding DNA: TGCGCCAGCAGCTTGTCAGGGTTGAGCAATGAGCAGTTCTTC. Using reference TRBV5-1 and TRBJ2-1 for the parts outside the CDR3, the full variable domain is KAGVTQTPRYLIKTRGQQVTLSCSPISGHRSVSWYQQTPGQGLQFLFEYFSETQRNKGNFPGRFSGRQFSNSRSEMNVSTLELGDSALYLCASSLSGLSNEQFFGPGTRLTVL.

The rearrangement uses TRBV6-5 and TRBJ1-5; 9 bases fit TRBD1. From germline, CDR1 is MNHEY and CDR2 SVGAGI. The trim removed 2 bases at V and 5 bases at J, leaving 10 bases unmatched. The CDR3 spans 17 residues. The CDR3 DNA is TGTGCCAGCAGTTACAGGCCGCCGGGACAGGGCTATCAGCCCCAGCATTTT. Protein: CASSYRPPGQGYQPQHF.

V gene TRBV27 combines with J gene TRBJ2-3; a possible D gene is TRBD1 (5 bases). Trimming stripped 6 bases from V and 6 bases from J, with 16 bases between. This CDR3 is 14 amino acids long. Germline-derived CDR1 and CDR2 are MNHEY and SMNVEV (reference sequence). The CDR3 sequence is CASSPVKGPDTQYF. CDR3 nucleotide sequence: TGTGCCAGCAGCCCGGTTAAGGGGCCGGATACGCAGTATTTT.

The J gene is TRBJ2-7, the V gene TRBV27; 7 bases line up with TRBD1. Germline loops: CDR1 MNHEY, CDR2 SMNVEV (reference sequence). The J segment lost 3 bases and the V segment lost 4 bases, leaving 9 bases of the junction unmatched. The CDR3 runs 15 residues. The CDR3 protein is CASSSSTGVGYEQYF. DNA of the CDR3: TGTGCCAGCAGTTCCAGCACAGGGGTTGGCTACGAGCAGTACTTC.

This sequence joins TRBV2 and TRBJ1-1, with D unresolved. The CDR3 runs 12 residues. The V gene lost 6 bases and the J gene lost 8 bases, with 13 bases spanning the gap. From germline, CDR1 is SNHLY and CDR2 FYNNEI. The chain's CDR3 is CASRRDGAEAFF. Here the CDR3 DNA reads TGTGCCAGCAGACGGGATGGAGCAGAAGCTTTCTTT.

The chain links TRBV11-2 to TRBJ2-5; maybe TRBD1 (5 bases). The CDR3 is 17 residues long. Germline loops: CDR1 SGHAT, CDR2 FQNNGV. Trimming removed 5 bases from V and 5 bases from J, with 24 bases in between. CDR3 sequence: CASSPTEVWDIGETQYF. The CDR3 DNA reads TGTGCCAGCAGCCCGACAGAGGTCTGGGATATAGGGGAGACCCAGTACTTC.